This T cell receptor beta chain originates from a study of T cells in Graves' hyperthyroidism and ophthalmopathy. Amplified TCR beta CDR3 regions came from RNA transcripts. A first-round RT-PCR of the TCR CDR3 used the HTBI primer set. TCRdb recomputed calls from the multiplex PCR reads with MiXCR, one row per CDR3 protein. The sample includes roughly 93,000 distinct CDR3 sequences, roughly 39% of them seen just once. CDR3 length equals 15 residues. The germline CDR1 and CDR2 sequences are SGHTA and FQGNSA. General study points: Appearing also in blood were most of the thyroid clonotypes expanded above 0.001. Progression to ophthalmopathy was predicted a median of 6.5 months early.

Clinicians diagnosed patients from clinical symptoms, serum thyroxine and TRAb, thyroid ultrasound and orbital computed tomography. This clonotype was detected once. Its antigen is unknown. At one boundary the junction diverges from the germline segment, which might be a read error. Sequencing was carried out using peripheral blood or thyroid tissue (not recorded which). This clonotype was sampled from a woman in her 30s with Graves' hyperthyroidism. V usage is TRBV7-2 and J usage is TRBJ2-5; 10 nucleotides agree with TRBD2. CDR3 protein: CASSQDVRTSGTQYF. CDR3 DNA sequence: TGCGCCAGCAGCCAAGATGTCCGGACTAGCGGGACCCAGTACTTC.